This T cell receptor beta chain emerged from a study of blood T cell repertoires in COVID-19 (dated by TCRdb to the early 2020s). For the study in its entirety: Collaborator samples came from the United States, Italy and Spain and covered acute and convalescent phases of COVID-19. The material from the prospective study consisted of cDNA or gDNA derived from T cells, B-cell-depleted T cells, or PBMCs. The dataset comprised deeply sampled blood TCRbeta repertoires from subjects exposed to, actively infected with, or recovered from COVID-19. The repertoires were released in a freely available public database meant as a resource for research on the immune response to SARS-CoV-2. Samples were obtained from the ongoing ImmuneRACE study (first 160 participants) and from some 1,200 subjects provided by 6 global collaborators. Sample metadata almost always included a de-identified subject ID, COVID-19 status, age in years and sex. HLA class I and class II types, where available, came from metadata supplied by the sample provider rather than from assay-based typing. Summary of the overall study and its limitations: Clinical and demographic metadata were provided uncurated, with the amount varying by source and participant.

Regarding this clone: The antigen this receptor binds is unknown. One base away there is no much larger clone; base qualities are not given.

TCRbeta CDR3 regions were amplified from genomic DNA using the immunoSEQ Assay, a bias-controlled multiplex PCR. The study's processing was this. The number of nucleated cells in each sample was estimated by amplification of reference gene primers within the assay. To quantify the absolute abundance of each unique TCRbeta CDR3 rearrangement, sequence reads were collapsed and filtered. For each sample, productive Simpson clonality was calculated as the square root of Simpson's diversity index across productive rearrangements. TCRdb mirrors the immuneACCESS table, restricted to in-frame sequences. Some clones are absent from its copies; in checked studies, under half trace to an unresolved V gene, and the reason for the others is unknown. V and J calls and clone size are given by that table; D and trimming were obtained from the DNA. A total of roughly 79,000 clones appear in this sample, about 91% of them only once. Around 6.3% of the sample is taken by the ten largest.

The CDR3 holds 13 amino acids from the cysteine to the phenylalanine. Here the CDR3 DNA is all that survives: 39 bases in frame from base 1. The germline V gene (reference sequence) gives CDR1 as SEHNR and CDR2 as FQNEAQ. The germline ends are 9 bases apart after V is trimmed by 5 bases and J by 1 base. Whole blood was collected in K2EDTA tubes by collaborating institutions according to the institutions' own protocols. Collaborator samples were shipped for TCRbeta analysis as frozen whole blood, isolated PBMCs, or DNA extracted from either sample type. The V and J genes are TRBV7-9 and TRBJ2-7; no confident D gene assignment can be made. The sample comprised peripheral blood. This clonotype was obtained from a woman between 45 and 65 years old with acute or convalescent COVID-19. CDR3 protein: CASSRDNSYEQYF. Read as DNA, the sequence is TGTGCCAGCAGCAGAGACAATTCCTACGAGCAGTACTTC. The full variable domain, completed from the reference TRBV7-9 and TRBJ2-7 proteins outside the CDR3, reads DTGVSQNPRHKITKRGQNVTFRCDPISEHNRLYWYRQTLGQGPEFLTYFQNEAQLEKSRLLSDRFSAERPKGSFSTLEIQRTEQGDSAMYLCASSRDNSYEQYFGPGTRLTVT.